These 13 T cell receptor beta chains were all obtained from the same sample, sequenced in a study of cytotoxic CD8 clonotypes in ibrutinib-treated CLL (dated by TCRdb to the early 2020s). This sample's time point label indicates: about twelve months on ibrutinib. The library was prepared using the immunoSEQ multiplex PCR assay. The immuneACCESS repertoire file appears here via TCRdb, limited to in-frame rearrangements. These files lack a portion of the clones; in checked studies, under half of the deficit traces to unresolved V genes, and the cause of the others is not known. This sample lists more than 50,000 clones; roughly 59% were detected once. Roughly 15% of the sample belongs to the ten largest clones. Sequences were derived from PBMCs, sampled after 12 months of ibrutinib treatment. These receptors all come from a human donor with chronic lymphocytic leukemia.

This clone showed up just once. The CDR3 nucleotides read TGTGCCAGCAGCCGCCCGGACAGCTACAATGAGCAGTTCTTC. Translating it yields CASSRPDSYNEQFF. The chain joins TRBV5-4 to TRBJ2-1, with a possible D match to TRBD1 (6 bases). The germline CDR1 and CDR2 sequences are SGHNT and YYREEE (reference sequence). CDR3 size: 14 residues. V lost 4 bases and J lost 3, with 11 bases in between.

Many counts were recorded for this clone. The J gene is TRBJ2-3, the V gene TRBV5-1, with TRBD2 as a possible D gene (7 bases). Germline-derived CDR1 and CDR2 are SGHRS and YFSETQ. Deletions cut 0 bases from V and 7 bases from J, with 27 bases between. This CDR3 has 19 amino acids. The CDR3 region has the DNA TGCGCCAGCAGCTTGGGGGTTAGGCTGGCGGGGGCACGTAGGAATACGCAGTATTTT. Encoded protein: CASSLGVRLAGARRNTQYF. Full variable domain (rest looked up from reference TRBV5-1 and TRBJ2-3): KAGVTQTPRYLIKTRGQQVTLSCSPISGHRSVSWYQQTPGQGLQFLFEYFSETQRNKGNFPGRFSGRQFSNSRSEMNVSTLELGDSALYLCASSLGVRLAGARRNTQYFGPGTRLTVL.

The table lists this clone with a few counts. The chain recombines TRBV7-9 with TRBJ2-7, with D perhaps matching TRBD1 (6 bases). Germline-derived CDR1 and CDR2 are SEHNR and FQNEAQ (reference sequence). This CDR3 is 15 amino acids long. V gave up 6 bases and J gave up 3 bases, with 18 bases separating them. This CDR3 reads CASSIDRLGFYEQYV. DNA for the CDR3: TGTGCCAGCAGTATCGACAGGCTGGGGTTCTACGAGCAGTACGTC.

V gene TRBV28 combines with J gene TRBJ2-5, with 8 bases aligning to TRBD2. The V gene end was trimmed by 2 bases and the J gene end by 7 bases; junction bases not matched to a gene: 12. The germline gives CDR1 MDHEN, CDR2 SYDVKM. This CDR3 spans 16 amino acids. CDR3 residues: CASSLGTRSKIWTQYF. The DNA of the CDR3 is TGTGCCAGCAGTTTAGGGACTAGAAGCAAGATCTGGACCCAGTACTTC. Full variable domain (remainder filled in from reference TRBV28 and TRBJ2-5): DVKVTQSSRYLVKRTGEKVFLECVQDMDHENMFWYRQDPGLGLRLIYFSYDVKMKEKGDIPEGYSVSREKKERFSLILESASTNQTSMYLCASSLGTRSKIWTQYFGPGTRLLVL.

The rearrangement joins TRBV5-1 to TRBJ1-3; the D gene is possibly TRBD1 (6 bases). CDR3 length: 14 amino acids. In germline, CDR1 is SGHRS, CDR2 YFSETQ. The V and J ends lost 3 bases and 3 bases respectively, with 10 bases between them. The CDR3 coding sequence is TGCGCCAGCAGCTCAGGGGTTTTTGGAAACACCATATATTTT. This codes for CASSSGVFGNTIYF.

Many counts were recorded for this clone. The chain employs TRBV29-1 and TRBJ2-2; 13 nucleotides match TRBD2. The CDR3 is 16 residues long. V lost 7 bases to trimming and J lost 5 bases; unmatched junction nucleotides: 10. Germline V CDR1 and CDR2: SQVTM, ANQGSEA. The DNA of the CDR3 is TGCAGCGCACCAATTCCGGGACTAGCGGGGACCGGGGAGCTGTTTTTT. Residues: CSAPIPGLAGTGELFF.

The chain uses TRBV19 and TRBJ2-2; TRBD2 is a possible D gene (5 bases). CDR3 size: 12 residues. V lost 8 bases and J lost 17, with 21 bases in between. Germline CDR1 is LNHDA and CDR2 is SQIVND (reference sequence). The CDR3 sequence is CASGGRAGESFF. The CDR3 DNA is TGTGCCAGTGGAGGTAGGGCCGGGGAGTCTTTTTTT.

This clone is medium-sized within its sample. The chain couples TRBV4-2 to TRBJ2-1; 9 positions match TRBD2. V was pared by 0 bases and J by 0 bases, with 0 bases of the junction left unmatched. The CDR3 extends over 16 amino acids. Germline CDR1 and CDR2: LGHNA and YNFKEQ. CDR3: CASSQDSGSSYNEQFF. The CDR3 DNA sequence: TGTGCCAGCAGCCAAGATAGCGGGAGCTCCTACAATGAGCAGTTCTTC.

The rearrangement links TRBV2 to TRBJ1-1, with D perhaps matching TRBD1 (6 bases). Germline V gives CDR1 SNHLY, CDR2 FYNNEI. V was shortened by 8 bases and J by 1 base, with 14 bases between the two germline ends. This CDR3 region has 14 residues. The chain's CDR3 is CASPRGGPNTEAFF. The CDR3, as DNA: TGTGCCAGCCCTCGGGGGGGGCCGAACACTGAAGCTTTCTTT.

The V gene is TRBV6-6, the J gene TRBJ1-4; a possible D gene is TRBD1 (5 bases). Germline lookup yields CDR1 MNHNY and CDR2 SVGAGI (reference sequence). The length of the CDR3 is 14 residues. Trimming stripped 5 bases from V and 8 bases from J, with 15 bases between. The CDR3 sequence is CASSLGAGGEKLFF. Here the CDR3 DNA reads TGTGCCAGCAGTCTTGGGGCAGGCGGCGAAAAACTGTTTTTT.

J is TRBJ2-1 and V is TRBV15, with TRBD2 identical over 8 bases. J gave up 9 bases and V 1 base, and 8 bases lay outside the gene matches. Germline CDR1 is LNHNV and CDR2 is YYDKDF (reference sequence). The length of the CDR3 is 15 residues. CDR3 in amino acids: CATSRVSGGDIEQFF. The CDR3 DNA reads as TGTGCCACCAGCAGAGTTTCCGGGGGGGATATTGAGCAGTTCTTC.

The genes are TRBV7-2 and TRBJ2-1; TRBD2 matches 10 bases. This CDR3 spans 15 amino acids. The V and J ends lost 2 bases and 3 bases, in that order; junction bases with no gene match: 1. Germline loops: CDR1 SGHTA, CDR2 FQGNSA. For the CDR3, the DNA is TGTGCCAGCAGCTTAAGGACTAGCGGCTACAATGAGCAGTTCTTC. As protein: CASSLRTSGYNEQFF.

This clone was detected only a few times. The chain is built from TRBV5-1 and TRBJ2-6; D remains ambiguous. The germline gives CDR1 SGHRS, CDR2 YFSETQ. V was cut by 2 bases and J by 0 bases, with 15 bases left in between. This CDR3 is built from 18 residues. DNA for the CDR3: TGCGCCAGCAGCTTTGGAGACCTACCTTACTCTGGGGCCAACGTCCTGACTTTC. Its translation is CASSFGDLPYSGANVLTF.